The 8 T cell receptor beta chains listed next were all sequenced from one sample in a study of CD8 T cells in ankylosing spondylitis (dated by TCRdb to 2016 to 2017). No antigen is known for these receptors. The method was 5' RACE. Sequencing was carried out with an Illumina HiSeq 2500. TCRdb's own reprocessing of the public reads used fastp at Q25 and MiXCR and kept productive beta chains. Rows with a matching CDR3 protein are joined into one entry that keeps the most common DNA and genes. The sample profile shows about 450,000 distinct CDR3 sequences; roughly 27% of them were found once. Of the sample, 0.89% is held by the ten largest clones. Results the study describes overall, beyond this receptor: Blood from ankylosing spondylitis patients appeared to be characterized by a TCR beta motif made up of several highly homologous amino acid variants.

The sequencing input was blood, either unsorted or a sorted T cell fraction (not recorded which). The source of these receptors is a male donor with ankylosing spondylitis.

The chain links TRBV5-1 to TRBJ1-5; the D gene is possibly TRBD1 (5 bases). Deletions cut 3 bases from V and 7 bases from J, with 14 bases between. The CDR3 spans 14 residues. Germline-derived CDR1 and CDR2 are SGHRS and YFSETQ. CDR3: CASSSRGGEQPQHF. CDR3 bases: TGCGCCAGCAGCTCTCGGGGAGGGGAACAGCCCCAGCATTTT.

V gene TRBV3-1 combines with J gene TRBJ2-7, with no clear D. Germline CDR1 is LGHDT and CDR2 is YNNKEL (reference sequence). The CDR3 has 14 amino acids. Trimming left V 2 bases short and J 2 bases short, with 10 bases between. The DNA for the CDR3 is TGTGCCAGCAGCCAAACTCCCGGGCCCTACGAGCAGTACGTC. Its protein product is CASSQTPGPYEQYV.

This rearrangement joins TRBV11-2 to TRBJ2-1; TRBD1 aligns across 9 bases. Per the germline V gene, CDR1 is SGHAT and CDR2 is FQNNGV. The trim removed 4 bases at V and 5 bases at J, leaving 6 bases unmatched. CDR3 length: 15 residues. CDR3 protein: CASSSGTGFDNEQFF. As DNA, the CDR3 is TGTGCCAGCAGCTCCGGGACAGGGTTCGACAATGAGCAGTTCTTC.

This rearrangement joins TRBV6-1 to TRBJ1-5; possible D gene TRBD1, 5 bases. V was shortened by 7 bases and J by 0 bases, with 10 bases between the two germline ends. From germline, CDR1 is MNHNS and CDR2 SASEGT. The CDR3 length is 14 residues. The CDR3 sequence is CASTTAHSNQPQHF. The CDR3, as DNA: TGTGCCAGCACGACAGCCCATAGCAATCAGCCCCAGCATTTT.

V is TRBV27 and J is TRBJ1-1; tentatively, D is TRBD1 (5 bases). Trimming left V 5 bases short and J 1 base short, with 20 bases between. The length of the CDR3 is 17 residues. Germline V gives CDR1 MNHEY, CDR2 SMNVEV (reference sequence). The CDR3 sequence: CASSLGARVRGNTEAFF. CDR3 DNA sequence: TGTGCCAGCAGTCTAGGGGCCCGGGTTCGAGGGAACACTGAAGCTTTCTTT.

The gene calls are TRBV5-1 and TRBJ1-1; D unresolved. Germline assignment: CDR1 SGHRS and CDR2 YFSETQ. Trimming pared 2 bases from V and 1 base from J, leaving 9 bases between. This CDR3 is built from 14 residues. CDR3 region: CASSFTRQNTEAFF. CDR3 sequence (DNA): TGCGCCAGCAGCTTCACCAGACAGAACACTGAAGCTTTCTTT.

The chain links TRBV27 to TRBJ2-1, with 7 bases lining up with TRBD2. V was pared by 10 bases and J by 0 bases, with 9 bases of the junction left unmatched. Germline V gene sequence: CDR1 MNHEY, CDR2 SMNVEV (reference sequence). CDR3 length: 15 amino acids. The CDR3 region has the DNA TGTGCCACTCAGCAACTAGCGCTCTCCTACAATGAGCAGTTCTTC. Translated: CATQQLALSYNEQFF.

The chain employs TRBV29-1 and TRBJ2-7, with 8 bases fitting TRBD1. CDR3 length equals 15 residues. CDR1 is SQVTM and CDR2 is ANQGSEA in the germline V gene. V lost 7 bases and J lost 2; bases outside the gene matches: 13. CDR3 loop: CSATLTGDLTYEQYF. The CDR3 DNA reads TGCAGCGCTACTCTGACAGGGGACCTAACCTACGAGCAGTACTTC.